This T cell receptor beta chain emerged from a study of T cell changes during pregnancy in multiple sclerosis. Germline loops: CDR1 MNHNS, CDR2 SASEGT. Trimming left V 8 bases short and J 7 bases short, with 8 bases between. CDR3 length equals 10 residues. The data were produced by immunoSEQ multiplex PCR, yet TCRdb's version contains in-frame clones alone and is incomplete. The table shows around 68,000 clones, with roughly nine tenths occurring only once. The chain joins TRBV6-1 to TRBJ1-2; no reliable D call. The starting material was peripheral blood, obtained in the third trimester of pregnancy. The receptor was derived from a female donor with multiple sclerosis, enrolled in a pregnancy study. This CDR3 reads CASGGRGYTF. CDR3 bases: TGTGCCAGCGGAGGCCGTGGCTACACCTTC.